The present entry profiles one T cell receptor beta chain with its context. Its specificity is not known. Primers used in a second PCR of about 6 to 11 cycles were a sample-barcoded 5' primer and a J-beta primer mix. TCRdb re-derived calls from the 5' RACE reads in MiXCR, one entry per CDR3 protein. The repertoire holds roughly 930,000 distinct CDR3 sequences, with about 44% as singletons. V dropped 4 bases and J dropped 7; count of bases not matched to a gene: 15. The germline V gene encodes CDR1 SGHAT and CDR2 FQDESV (reference sequence). This CDR3 contains 17 residues. This entry belongs to a study of blood T cells in healthy people across ages. Notes on the study in general: Fewer expanded clones and more diversity marked long-lived versus aged donors.

Input material: blood. The source of this sequence is a young man in good health. The chain combines TRBV11-1 with TRBJ2-2; 7 bases align to TRBD2. CDR3 sequence: CASSSSGEGRSVGELFF. The CDR3 region has the DNA TGTGCCAGCAGCTCCTCGGGGGAGGGGAGGTCTGTCGGGGAGCTGTTTTTT.